This T cell receptor (beta chain) was obtained from a study of T cell responses to AZD1222 COVID-19 vaccine. Study conclusions and caveats: Repertoires were obtained only post-peak T cell response. Unmutated variant regions are reportedly the target of nearly half of TCRs that are spike-specific.

Clones were read by immunoSEQ multiplex PCR, and TCRdb kept only the in-frame ones, dropping some. The sample records some 180,000 clones, more than 85% being singletons. Concerning this clone itself: As yet, its antigen is unknown.

The CDR3 length is 15 residues. Trimming left V 6 bases short and J 2 bases short, with 14 bases between. The germline V gene has CDR1 MNHNS and CDR2 SASEGT. This chain connects TRBV6-1 to TRBJ1-5; TRBD1 might be the D (6 bases). This sequence was found in an adult who received the AZD1222 COVID-19 vaccine. Source: peripheral blood, taken 28 days after the second AZD1222 dose. The CDR3 DNA sequence: TGTGCCAGCAGCGTAGCGGGGGGGCGCAATCAGCCCCAGCATTTT. It yields the protein CASSVAGGRNQPQHF.